This T cell receptor (beta chain) was captured by sequencing in a study of regulatory T cells in long-lasting Graves disease. Time point given: persistent/refractory GD, antithyroid drugs over 5 years with positive TRAb. PBMC RNA served as the TCR library source. Germline loops: CDR1 LNHDA, CDR2 SQIVND (reference sequence). Losses at the gene ends were 4 bases for V and 1 base for J; bases not matched to a gene: 4. The CDR3 is made up of 15 amino acids. Researchers made TCR beta libraries by using iRepertoire HTBI primers and running Arm-PCR on CDR3 regions. How the authors handled the data: Identified across the samples were 55 to 75 TRBV segments and 13 to 15 TRBJ segments. TCRdb itself ran the multiplex PCR reads through MiXCR, one entry per CDR3 protein. The V and J calls were determined by TCRdb, not by the authors. The sample includes under 500,000 distinct CDR3 sequences, less than 25% of them seen just once.

The source of this sequence is a female donor with Graves disease. This rearrangement joins TRBV19 to TRBJ1-1; 9 bases line up with TRBD1. The sequences come from peripheral blood mononuclear cells (PBMCs), collected when the disease was refractory, from a patient treated with antithyroid drugs. CDR3 amino acids: CASSNRGPPNTEAFF. The DNA of the CDR3 is TGTGCCAGTAGTAACAGGGGGCCGCCGAACACTGAAGCTTTCTTT.